The 26 T cell receptor beta chains listed next were all sequenced from one sample in a study of blood T cell repertoires in COVID-19 (dated by TCRdb to 2018 to 2020). The method was the immunoSEQ multiplex PCR assay. TCRdb stores this immuneACCESS table with in-frame sequences only. Part of the clones is absent; in the studies checked, under half of the shortfall reflects unresolved V genes, and no reason is known for the rest. The sample table lists about 210,000 clones, 70% to 90% of them with a count of one. Together, the top ten hold 0.78% of the sample. Sequencing used peripheral blood. The receptors originated from an older woman with acute or convalescent COVID-19.

The rearrangement joins TRBV10-3 to TRBJ1-5, with TRBD1 identical over 8 bases. V was clipped by 2 bases and J by 2 bases; unmatched bases: 5. The CDR3 sequence is 16 residues long. Per germline, CDR1 ENHRY and CDR2 SYGVKD. In nucleotides, the CDR3 is TGTGCCATCAGTGAGGTTGGACAGGGAGGCAATCAGCCCCAGCATTTT. It is translated as CAISEVGQGGNQPQHF.

CDR3 protein: CASSGVNSPNEKLFF. As DNA, the CDR3 is TGTGCCAGCAGTGGGGTGAACAGCCCTAATGAAAAACTGTTTTTT. The V gene is TRBV2, the J gene TRBJ1-4; D gene unclear. CDR1 is SNHLY, CDR2 FYNNEI, per germline. V was cut by 4 bases and J by 3 bases, with 12 bases left in between. The CDR3 is made up of 15 amino acids. The whole variable domain, filled in from reference TRBV2 and TRBJ1-4, reads EPEVTQTPSHQVTQMGQEVILRCVPISNHLYFYWYRQILGQKVEFLVSFYNNEISEKSEIFDDQFSVERPDGSNFTLKIRSTKLEDSAMYFCASSGVNSPNEKLFFGSGTQLSVL.

This chain links TRBV5-1 with TRBJ1-1; 7 positions agree with TRBD1. The CDR3 is made up of 15 amino acids. The V segment lost 4 bases and the J segment 3 bases; nucleotides outside the gene matches: 9. Germline assignment: CDR1 SGHRS and CDR2 YFSETQ. CDR3 amino acids: CASSRQRDSHTEAFF. DNA of the CDR3: TGCGCCAGCAGCCGTCAACGGGACAGTCACACTGAAGCTTTCTTT.

In DNA form, the CDR3 reads TGCGCCAGCAGCTTGCCGGGACAGGAGAGTGGCTACACCTTC. Translating gives CASSLPGQESGYTF. This chain connects TRBV5-1 to TRBJ1-2; 8 bases are shared with TRBD1. The CDR3 is 14 amino acids. In germline, CDR1 is SGHRS, CDR2 YFSETQ. Trimming removed 1 base from V and 7 bases from J; junction bases left unmatched: 6.

This clone was counted once. V and J are TRBV10-3 and TRBJ1-1; unclear D gene. The CDR3 is 13 amino acids. CDR1 is ENHRY and CDR2 is SYGVKD in the germline V gene. With 6 bases removed from V and 1 base from J, the gap between germline ends came to 9 bases. In DNA form, the CDR3 reads TGTGCCATCAGCCGCGGAGCGAACACTGAAGCTTTCTTT. Protein: CAISRGANTEAFF.

This chain links TRBV7-2 with TRBJ1-2; a possible D gene is TRBD1 (5 bases). The CDR3 runs 14 residues. Germline CDR1 reads SGHTA; CDR2 reads FQGNSA. Trimming took off 5 bases at V and 0 bases at J, with 10 bases between the two ends. CDR3 bases: TGTGCCAGCAGCCCGGACATAGCTAACTATGGCTACACCTTC. Its protein is CASSPDIANYGYTF.

The chain carries TRBV7-9 and TRBJ1-2, with TRBD1 as a possible D gene (5 bases). The CDR3 spans 15 residues. Germline assignment: CDR1 SEHNR and CDR2 FQNEAQ (reference sequence). V lost 1 base, J lost 2 bases, and 11 bases lay in between. In DNA form, the CDR3 reads TGTGCCAGCAGCTTAGACGAGACAGAGAACTATGGCTACACCTTC. Translating gives CASSLDETENYGYTF.

V usage is TRBV4-2 and J usage is TRBJ2-5, with 8 bases identical to TRBD2. The J segment lost 3 bases and the V segment lost 1 base, leaving 1 base of the junction unmatched. The germline CDR1 and CDR2 sequences are LGHNA and YNFKEQ. The CDR3 has 14 residues. The CDR3 reads CASSQVGLEETQYF. CDR3 DNA: TGTGCCAGCAGCCAAGTGGGACTAGAAGAGACCCAGTACTTC.

The V call is TRBV11-3, the J call TRBJ2-1, with D possibly TRBD2 on 6 matching bases. The V end was cut by 5 bases, the J end by 4 bases, with 21 bases between. This CDR3 spans 17 amino acids. CDR1 and CDR2 (germline): SGHNT, YENEEA. CDR3 coding DNA: TGTGCCAGCAGCCCCTTTGGGGAGGCCTCCACTTACAATGAGCAGTTCTTC. It encodes CASSPFGEASTYNEQFF.

V and J are TRBV11-2 and TRBJ1-2, with D hard to call. Deletions cut 1 base from V and 5 bases from J, with 14 bases between. CDR3 length: 15 residues. Germline V lookup: CDR1 SGHAT, CDR2 FQNNGV. The CDR3 sequence: CASSLVFGESYGYTF. The CDR3 DNA follows: TGTGCCAGCAGCTTAGTCTTCGGGGAGTCTTATGGCTACACCTTC.

This clone was detected only once. This chain's CDR3 is CASSPPGGNQPQHF. In DNA form, the CDR3 reads TGTGCCAGCTCACCACCAGGGGGTAATCAGCCCCAGCATTTT. V usage is TRBV18 and J usage is TRBJ1-5; D might be TRBD1 (6 bases). The CDR3 has 14 amino acids. Germline V gives CDR1 KGHSH, CDR2 LQKENI. The V end lost 0 bases, the J end lost 4 bases, and 7 bases lay between the germline ends.

The chain joins TRBV12-3 or TRBV12-4 to TRBJ1-1; D is undetermined. This CDR3 has 12 residues. Trimming cost V 10 bases and J 1 base, with 10 bases left between them. The CDR3, as DNA: TGTGCCACTAGTTTCGGGAACACTGAAGCTTTCTTT. It translates to CATSFGNTEAFF.

This sequence joins TRBV27 and TRBJ1-4; D possibly corresponds to TRBD1 (6 bases). V shed 6 bases and J shed 10 bases, with 21 bases lying between them. This CDR3 has 15 residues. CDR1 MNHEY and CDR2 SMNVEV come from the germline V gene (reference sequence). The CDR3 reads CASSPAPGVQAKLFF. CDR3 nucleotide sequence: TGTGCCAGCAGCCCTGCCCCAGGGGTACAAGCAAAACTGTTTTTT.

The chain uses TRBV19 and TRBJ2-5, with TRBD2 matching over 10 bases. Germline CDR1 LNHDA, CDR2 SQIVND (reference sequence). The CDR3 is 14 amino acids. V was clipped by 7 bases and J by 4 bases; unmatched bases: 6. The CDR3 loop reads CASKLAGAPETQYF. CDR3 sequence (DNA): TGTGCCAGTAAGCTAGCGGGGGCTCCAGAGACCCAGTACTTC.

The chain combines TRBV6-4 with TRBJ2-7; 7 bases align to TRBD1. The CDR3 runs 15 residues. The V and J ends lost 6 bases and 1 base, in that order; junction bases with no gene match: 9. Germline assignment: CDR1 MRHNA and CDR2 SNTAGT. CDR3 in amino acids: CASSEGPTGSYEQYF. The CDR3 DNA reads TGTGCCAGCAGCGAAGGCCCGACAGGGTCCTACGAGCAGTACTTC.

The V and J genes are TRBV2 and TRBJ1-6, with TRBD1 matching 7 bases. J lost 10 bases, V lost 4 bases, and 7 bases had no gene match. The CDR3 is 14 residues long. The germline V gene has CDR1 SNHLY and CDR2 FYNNEI. CDR3 region: CASSVRRDSSPLHF. In nucleotides, the CDR3 is TGTGCCAGCAGTGTTCGGAGGGACAGCTCACCCCTCCACTTT.

This clone came up a few times. This chain connects TRBV5-6 to TRBJ2-3, with 7 bases matching TRBD1. The V segment lost 0 bases and the J segment 1 base; nucleotides outside the gene matches: 5. CDR1 and CDR2 (germline): SGHDT, YYEEEE. CDR3 length equals 16 residues. The CDR3 reads CASSLGPTGGTDTQYF. Written as DNA, the CDR3 is TGTGCCAGCAGCTTGGGACCTACAGGGGGCACAGATACGCAGTATTTT.

The CDR3 sequence is CSVGGGAGLTDTQYF. The CDR3 coding sequence is TGCAGCGTTGGTGGGGGAGCGGGCCTCACAGATACGCAGTATTTT. The chain joins TRBV29-1 to TRBJ2-3; possible D gene TRBD2, 6 bases. V was clipped by 4 bases and J by 2 bases, with 16 bases between them. The CDR3 length is 15 residues. CDR1 is SQVTM and CDR2 is ANQGSEA in the germline V gene.

The chain uses TRBV28 and TRBJ2-2; a weak D match, TRBD1 (5 bases). V gave up 9 bases and J gave up 5 bases, with 7 bases separating them. This CDR3 region has 11 residues. Per the germline V gene, CDR1 is MDHEN and CDR2 is SYDVKM. CDR3 sequence (DNA): TGTGCCAGTTCAGGGACCGGGGAGCTGTTTTTT. Amino acids: CASSGTGELFF. Variable domain in full (rest from reference TRBV28 and TRBJ2-2): DVKVTQSSRYLVKRTGEKVFLECVQDMDHENMFWYRQDPGLGLRLIYFSYDVKMKEKGDIPEGYSVSREKKERFSLILESASTNQTSMYLCASSGTGELFFGEGSRLTVL.

The rearrangement uses TRBV18 and TRBJ1-6; 8 bases are shared with TRBD1. CDR3 length equals 14 residues. With V trimmed by 6 bases and J by 13 bases, 11 bases remained unmatched. Germline-derived CDR1 and CDR2 are KGHSH and LQKENI. CDR3 loop: CASSPMTGVGPLHF. The CDR3 nucleotides read TGTGCCAGCTCTCCCATGACAGGGGTCGGCCCCCTCCACTTT.

This clone was counted once. The V call is TRBV27, the J call TRBJ2-3; D might be TRBD1 (6 bases). The V and J ends lost 6 bases and 6 bases respectively, with 22 bases between them. The CDR3 consists of 16 residues. Per germline, CDR1 MNHEY and CDR2 SMNVEV (reference sequence). CDR3 nucleotide sequence: TGTGCCAGCAGGCCTAGGGGGACCCCGCCGCGGGATACGCAGTATTTT. The encoded protein is CASRPRGTPPRDTQYF.

This chain joins TRBV9 and TRBJ2-1, with TRBD2 matching 9 bases. The CDR3 has 15 amino acids. The J segment lost 4 bases and the V segment lost 3 bases, leaving 5 bases of the junction unmatched. Germline assignment: CDR1 SGDLS and CDR2 YYNGEE. The CDR3 region has the DNA TGTGCCAGCAGCGCCGTAGCGGGGGCTTACAATGAGCAGTTCTTC. It specifies CASSAVAGAYNEQFF. Full variable domain (outside the CDR3, taken from reference TRBV9 and TRBJ2-1): DSGVTQTPKHLITATGQRVTLRCSPRSGDLSVYWYQQSLDQGLQFLIQYYNGEERAKGNILERFSAQQFPDLHSELNLSSLELGDSALYFCASSAVAGAYNEQFFGPGTRLTVL.

V gene TRBV28 combines with J gene TRBJ2-7; a possible D gene is TRBD1 (7 bases). V was cut by 8 bases and J by 0 bases, with 17 bases left in between. The CDR3 runs 15 residues. Germline V lookup: CDR1 MDHEN, CDR2 SYDVKM. CDR3: CASAQGGDLSYEQYF. DNA of the CDR3: TGTGCCAGCGCCCAGGGGGGTGACCTCTCCTACGAGCAGTACTTC. The entire variable domain, with the rest obtained from reference TRBV28 and TRBJ2-7, is as follows: DVKVTQSSRYLVKRTGEKVFLECVQDMDHENMFWYRQDPGLGLRLIYFSYDVKMKEKGDIPEGYSVSREKKERFSLILESASTNQTSMYLCASAQGGDLSYEQYFGPGTRLTVT.

The V gene is TRBV14, the J gene TRBJ2-7; 9 bases match TRBD2. This CDR3 comprises 15 residues. Germline V lookup: CDR1 SGHDN, CDR2 FVKESK. V lost 4 bases and J lost 6; bases outside the gene matches: 10. The CDR3 sequence: CASSPAGAGGVEQYF. The CDR3 DNA reads TGTGCCAGCAGCCCAGCGGGAGCGGGAGGAGTCGAGCAGTACTTC.

This chain connects TRBV24-1 to TRBJ2-1, with D perhaps TRBD2 (5 bases). Trimming cost V 5 bases and J 9 bases, with 19 bases left between them. Germline V gene sequence: CDR1 KGHDR, CDR2 SFDVKD. The CDR3 has 15 amino acids. CDR3 nucleotide sequence: TGTGCCACCAGTGCTATCGGGGAAGGGAGAGGTGAGCAGTTCTTC. This translates into CATSAIGEGRGEQFF.

The V call is TRBV3-1 (or the pseudogene TRBV3-2), the J call TRBJ2-5; 8 nucleotides align to TRBD2. V shed 3 bases and J 1 base; nucleotides not matched to a gene: 7. CDR1 and CDR2 from the germline V gene are LGHDT and YNNKEL (reference sequence). CDR3 length: 16 residues. CDR3 coding DNA: TGTGCCAGCAGCCAGGGGGCGGGGGGCCTCCAAGAGACCCAGTACTTC. It encodes CASSQGAGGLQETQYF.